This TCR beta chain originates from a study of CD8+CD57+ T cells in acquired aplastic anemia. For the study at large: Isolated CD4+ and CD8+ cells, once sorted, yielded DNA averaging roughly 3.2 ug. Sequencing produced an average of about 9.8 million reads per healthy donor for CD4+ cells. Study results and limitations: Roughly 31 was the count of CD8+ CDR3 sequences that patients shared with controls.

Genomic DNA, serving as template, underwent TCR beta VDJ and CDR3 profiling. TCRdb used MiXCR to reprocess the reads, holding one entry per CDR3 protein. The table has about 180,000 distinct CDR3 sequences, 40% to 55% seen once; the top ten hold under 3%. Germline CDR1 and CDR2: SGHDT and YYEEEE. V was pared by 0 bases and J by 5 bases, with 11 bases between. This CDR3 has 15 amino acids. This clonotype was seen at least ten times. Its antigen remains unidentified. Sequenced input: sorted CD4+, CD8+, or CD8+CD57+ T cells (not recorded which) from PBMCs. This chain links TRBV5-6 with TRBJ1-4; no clear D. This clonotype was sampled from a human donor in good health. CDR3 DNA sequence: TGTGCCAGCAGCTTGGTTGGGCAGAAGAATGAAAAACTGTTTTTT. Its protein is CASSLVGQKNEKLFF.